The source of this T cell receptor (beta chain) is a study of blood T cell repertoires in COVID-19. As for the study in general: Samples of COVID-19 (acute and convalescent) were obtained from the United States, Italy and Spain. PBMCs, B-cell-depleted T cells, or T cells provided the cDNA or gDNA that made up the material.

This CDR3 contains 16 residues. Germline values: CDR1 MNHEY, CDR2 SMNVEV (reference sequence). The V segment lost 3 bases and the J segment 7 bases; nucleotides outside the gene matches: 9. In the authors' methods: Amplified reference gene primers provided the basis for estimating nucleated cell counts. Only in-frame clones appear in the TCRdb table, and some are missing; sequencing was by immunoSEQ multiplex PCR. V, J and clone size are taken as reported in that table, and D and trimming were inferred from the DNA itself. The table has tens of thousands of clones, more than 85% seen once. This TCR derives from a man aged 35 to 55 with active COVID-19. The V and J genes are TRBV27 and TRBJ2-1, with 10 bases aligning to TRBD2. Material: peripheral blood. The CDR3 spells CASSFLASGRANEQFF. The CDR3 DNA is TGTGCCAGCAGTTTTCTAGCCAGCGGGAGGGCAAATGAGCAGTTCTTC.